Below, one T cell receptor beta chain is given with its context. Its antigen remains unknown. Collection of 8.5 to 10 milliliters of peripheral blood was performed for each donor. Looked up from germline, CDR1 is DFQATT and CDR2 is SNEGSKA (reference sequence). Trimming stripped 3 bases from V and 3 bases from J, with 9 bases between. This CDR3 spans 13 amino acids. A sample-barcoded 5' primer and a J-beta primer mix were used in a second PCR of roughly 7 to 11 cycles. All samples yielded 2.5 million or more CDR3-containing paired-end reads. TCRdb processed the 5' RACE reads anew with MiXCR; each CDR3 protein has one entry. The repertoire holds approximately 800,000 distinct CDR3 sequences, with around 50% as singletons. The data belong to a study of blood T cells in healthy people across ages. Overall study results and limits: Estimated diversity, derived from one million T cells, was regarded as an underestimate. It was the long-lived donors that had more naive CD4+ cells and higher diversity than aged donors.

This chain uses TRBV20-1 with TRBJ1-5, with a tentative D call TRBD1 (6 bases). The source material was blood. This clonotype originated in an elderly man in good health. The CDR3 DNA reads TGCAGTGCTAGTAGGACAGTCAATCAGCCCCAGCATTTT. Residues: CSASRTVNQPQHF.